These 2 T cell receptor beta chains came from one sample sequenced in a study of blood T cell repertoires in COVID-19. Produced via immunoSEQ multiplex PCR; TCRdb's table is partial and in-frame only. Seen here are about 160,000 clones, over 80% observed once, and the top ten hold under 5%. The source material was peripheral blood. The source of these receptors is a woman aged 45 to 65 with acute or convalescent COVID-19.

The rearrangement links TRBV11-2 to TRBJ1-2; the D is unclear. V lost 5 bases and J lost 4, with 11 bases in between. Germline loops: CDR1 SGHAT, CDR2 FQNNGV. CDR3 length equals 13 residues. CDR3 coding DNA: TGTGCCAGCAGCCTTGCTCCGGTCTATGGCTACACCTTC. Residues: CASSLAPVYGYTF.

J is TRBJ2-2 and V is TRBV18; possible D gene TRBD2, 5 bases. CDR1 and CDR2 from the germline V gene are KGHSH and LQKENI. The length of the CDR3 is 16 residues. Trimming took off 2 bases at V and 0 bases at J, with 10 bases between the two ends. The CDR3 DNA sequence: TGTGCCAGCTCACCAGGGAAGGAGGCGAACACCGGGGAGCTGTTTTTT. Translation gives CASSPGKEANTGELFF.